The rows below give T cell receptor beta chains drawn from one sample of a study of shared clonotypes between healthy human individuals. The method was immunoSEQ multiplex PCR; TCRdb's version includes in-frame clones alone and lacks a portion of them. The sample includes 2 million or so clones, roughly 94% of them seen just once. Material: naive CD4+ T cells sorted from blood. These receptors were obtained from a man aged 18 to 29 in good health. Each CDR3 is given with its conserved first and last residue. A D gene is named only where the DNA matches it firmly. Clone size, where shown, is once, few, many, or a class for clones that have expanded.

D gene	J gene	clone size	V gene	CDR3 protein	CDR3 DNA
.	TRBJ2-7	.	TRBV5-8	CASSPGRIYEQYF	TGTGCCAGCAGCCCGGGGCGAATCTACGAGCAGTACTTC
.	TRBJ1-2	.	TRBV10-3	CAISEAGMVGGYTF	TGTGCCATCAGTGAGGCAGGGATGGTGGGGGGCTACACCTTC
.	TRBJ1-6	.	TRBV18	CASSNLPGPSNSPLHF	TGTGCCAGCTCAAATCTCCCGGGACCGAGTAATTCACCCCTCCACTTT
.	TRBJ1-4	.	TRBV5-1	CASSLERTEGEKLFF	TGCGCCAGCAGCTTGGAAAGGACCGAGGGTGAAAAACTGTTTTTT
.	TRBJ2-7	.	TRBV7-2	CASSPDNSYEQYF	TGTGCCAGCAGCCCGGACAACTCCTACGAGCAGTACTTC
.	TRBJ2-2	.	TRBV4-1	CASSQEGGANTGELFF	TGCGCCAGCAGCCAAGAGGGCGGGGCGAACACCGGGGAGCTGTTTTTT
.	TRBJ2-7	.	TRBV5-4	CASSFGDIPYEQYF	TGTGCCAGCAGCTTTGGGGACATTCCCTACGAGCAGTACTTC
.	TRBJ2-1	.	TRBV28	CATCTTYNEQFF	TGTGCCACCTGTACCACCTACAATGAGCAGTTCTTC
TRBD1	TRBJ1-1	.	TRBV6-6	CASNRGNTEAFF	TGTGCCAGCAACAGGGGCAACACTGAAGCTTTCTTT
.	TRBJ2-7	.	TRBV7-9	CASSLAQGHSSYEQYF	TGTGCCAGCAGCTTAGCGCAGGGTCATTCCTCCTACGAGCAGTACTTC
TRBD1	TRBJ1-3	.	TRBV7-8	CASRDRRAGNTIYF	TGTGCCAGCCGGGACAGGCGAGCTGGAAACACCATATATTTT
TRBD2	TRBJ2-7	.	TRBV10-2	CASSESPSGTHEQYF	TGCGCCAGCAGTGAGTCCCCTAGCGGGACCCACGAGCAGTACTTC
.	TRBJ2-1	once	TRBV11-2	CASSLVGVGGNEQFF	TGTGCCAGCAGCTTAGTGGGAGTAGGGGGCAATGAGCAGTTCTTC
.	TRBJ2-7	once	TRBV13	CASSRRGYLVYEQYF	TGTGCCAGCAGCCGCAGGGGATATCTCGTCTACGAGCAGTACTTC
TRBD1	TRBJ1-1	.	TRBV7-2	CASSPDRVKAFF	TGTGCCAGCAGCCCGGACAGGGTCAAAGCTTTCTTT
.	TRBJ2-7	.	TRBV5-4	CASSSGPHEQYF	TGTGCCAGCAGCTCGGGACCCCACGAGCAGTACTTC
.	TRBJ2-7	.	TRBV9	CASSVGARRYEAYEQYF	TGTGCCAGCAGCGTAGGGGCAAGGCGGTATGAAGCCTACGAGCAGTACTTC
.	TRBJ2-5	.	TRBV5-1	CASSLVRGPEETQYF	TGCGCCAGCAGCTTGGTTCGGGGGCCAGAAGAGACCCAGTACTTC
TRBD2	TRBJ2-7	.	TRBV7-9	CASTVAGASYEQYF	TGTGCCAGCACCGTAGCGGGAGCTTCCTACGAGCAGTACTTC
TRBD2	TRBJ2-3	.	TRBV2	CASLAGVGDTQYF	TGTGCCAGCCTAGCGGGAGTGGGAGATACGCAGTATTTT
.	TRBJ2-3	.	TRBV9	CASSPQVSTDTQYF	TGTGCCAGCAGCCCTCAGGTTAGCACAGATACGCAGTATTTT
.	TRBJ2-1	.	TRBV30	CAWTSAYNEQFF	TGTGCCTGGACTAGCGCGTACAATGAGCAGTTCTTC
.	TRBJ1-5	.	TRBV27	CANGGRGQPQHF	TGTGCCAACGGGGGGCGCGGACAGCCCCAGCATTTT
TRBD1	TRBJ2-7	once	TRBV9	CASSPSFRQGSYEQYF	TGTGCCAGCAGCCCATCGTTTAGACAGGGCTCCTACGAGCAGTACTTC
TRBD2	TRBJ2-1	.	TRBV5-1	CASSPTSGSYEQFF	TGCGCCAGCAGTCCAACGAGCGGGAGCTATGAGCAGTTCTTC
TRBD2	TRBJ2-3	.	TRBV5-1	CASSLGGGSGTDTQYF	TGCGCCAGCAGCTTGGGAGGCGGGAGTGGCACAGATACGCAGTATTTT